The source of this T cell receptor (beta chain) is a study of T-cell memory formation after mild COVID-19. The germline V gene has CDR1 SEHNR and CDR2 FQNEAQ (reference sequence). The CDR3 runs 12 residues. V lost 5 bases and J lost 9, with 13 bases in between. MiXCR, applied by TCRdb to the 5' RACE reads, yields one record per CDR3 protein. The profile shows tens of thousands of distinct CDR3 sequences, roughly 12% of them singletons. This receptor was obtained from an adult woman who had mild COVID-19 (a few samples of this study predate the infection). Cell type and time point are not known. This sequence joins TRBV7-9 and TRBJ2-5, with no clear D. The sequenced material came from PBMCs or a T cell subset sorted from them (not recorded which). The chain's CDR3 is CASSLKTPSQYF. For the CDR3, the DNA is TGTGCCAGCAGCCTTAAGACCCCTTCCCAGTACTTC.